One T cell receptor (beta chain) is described in this entry. Antigen: not known. Assay: immunoSEQ multiplex PCR; the TCRdb copy retains only in-frame clones and omits some. The data hold under 200,000 clones, with roughly 96% observed a single time. The sample is drawn from a study of cytomegalovirus exposure and HLA in healthy donors. The CDR3 length is 15 residues. J gave up 6 bases and V 1 base, and 7 bases lay outside the gene matches. Looked up from germline, CDR1 is SEHNR and CDR2 is FQNEAQ (reference sequence). The study drew the donors from its roughly 120-subject validation cohort, separate from the roughly 700-subject first cohort. Findings and caveats of the study: The study recorded 150 to 200 TCR beta chains that were cytomegalovirus-associated.

The sequence derives from a woman younger than 35 in good health and CMV-seronegative. Sequencing input: PBMCs. V usage is TRBV7-9 and J usage is TRBJ1-1, with 8 bases that match TRBD1. The CDR3 nucleotides are TGTGCCAGCAGCTTAGTCGGCGGACAGGGCCCTGAAGCTTTCTTT. Translation: CASSLVGGQGPEAFF.